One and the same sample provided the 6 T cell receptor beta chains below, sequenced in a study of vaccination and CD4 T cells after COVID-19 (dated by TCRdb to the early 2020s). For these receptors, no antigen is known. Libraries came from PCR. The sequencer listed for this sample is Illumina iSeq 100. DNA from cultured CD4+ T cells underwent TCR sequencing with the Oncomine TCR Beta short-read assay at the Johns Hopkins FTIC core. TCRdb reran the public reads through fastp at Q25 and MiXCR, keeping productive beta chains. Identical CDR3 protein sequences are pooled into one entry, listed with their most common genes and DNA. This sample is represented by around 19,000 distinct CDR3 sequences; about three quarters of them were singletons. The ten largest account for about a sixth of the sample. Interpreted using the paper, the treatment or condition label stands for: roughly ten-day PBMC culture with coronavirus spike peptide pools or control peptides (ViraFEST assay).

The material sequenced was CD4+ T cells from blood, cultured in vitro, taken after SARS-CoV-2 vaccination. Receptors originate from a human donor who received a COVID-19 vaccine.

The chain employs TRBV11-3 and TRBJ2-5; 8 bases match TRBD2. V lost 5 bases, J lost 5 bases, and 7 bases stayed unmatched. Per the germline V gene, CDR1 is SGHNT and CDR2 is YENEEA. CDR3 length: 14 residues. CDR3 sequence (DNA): TGTGCCAGCAGCCCTGGACTAGCAGGGGAGACCCAGTACTTC. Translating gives CASSPGLAGETQYF.

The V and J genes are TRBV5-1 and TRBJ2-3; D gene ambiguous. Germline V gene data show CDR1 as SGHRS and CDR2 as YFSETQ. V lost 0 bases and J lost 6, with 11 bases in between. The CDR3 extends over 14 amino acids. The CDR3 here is CASSLAQTGDTQYF. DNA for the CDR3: TGCGCCAGCAGCTTGGCCCAGACTGGGGATACGCAGTATTTT.

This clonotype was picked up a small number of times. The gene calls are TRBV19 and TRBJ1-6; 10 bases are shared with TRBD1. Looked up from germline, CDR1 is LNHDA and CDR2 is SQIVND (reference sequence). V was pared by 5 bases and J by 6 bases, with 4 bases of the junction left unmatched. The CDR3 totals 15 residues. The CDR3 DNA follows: TGTGCCAGTAGTCTGACAGGGGGCGGTAATTCACCCCTCCACTTT. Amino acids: CASSLTGGGNSPLHF. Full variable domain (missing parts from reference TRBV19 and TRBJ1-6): DGGITQSPKYLFRKEGQNVTLSCEQNLNHDAMYWYRQDPGQGLRLIYYSQIVNDFQKGDIAEGYSVSREKKESFPLTVTSAQKNPTAFYLCASSLTGGGNSPLHFGNGTRLTVT.

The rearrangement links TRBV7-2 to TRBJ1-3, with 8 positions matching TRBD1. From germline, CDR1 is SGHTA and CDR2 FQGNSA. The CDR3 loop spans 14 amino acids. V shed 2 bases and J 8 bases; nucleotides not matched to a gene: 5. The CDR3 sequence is CASSLPGQGYTIYF. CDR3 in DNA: TGTGCCAGCAGCTTACCAGGACAGGGCTACACCATATATTTT.

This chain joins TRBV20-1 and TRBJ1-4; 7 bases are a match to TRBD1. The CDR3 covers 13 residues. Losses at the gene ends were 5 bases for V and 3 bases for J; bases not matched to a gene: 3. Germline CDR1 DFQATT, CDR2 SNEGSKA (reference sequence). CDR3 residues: CSASGTANEKLFF. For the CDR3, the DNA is TGCAGTGCTTCCGGGACAGCTAATGAAAAACTGTTTTTT.

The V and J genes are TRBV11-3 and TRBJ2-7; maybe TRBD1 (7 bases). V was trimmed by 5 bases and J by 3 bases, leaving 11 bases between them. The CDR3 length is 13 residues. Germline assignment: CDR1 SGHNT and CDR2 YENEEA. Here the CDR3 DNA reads TGTGCCAGCAGCCCAGGGGGGAACTACGAGCAGTACTTC. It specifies CASSPGGNYEQYF.